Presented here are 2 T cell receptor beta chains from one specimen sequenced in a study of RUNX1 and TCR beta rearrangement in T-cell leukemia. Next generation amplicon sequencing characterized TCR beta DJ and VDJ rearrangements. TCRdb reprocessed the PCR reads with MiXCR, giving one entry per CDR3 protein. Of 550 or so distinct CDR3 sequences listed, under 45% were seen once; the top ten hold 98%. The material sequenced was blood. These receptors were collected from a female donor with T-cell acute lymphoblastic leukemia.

The CDR3 reads CASSHGQPQHF. The CDR3 nucleotides read TGCGCCAGCAGTCATGGTCAGCCCCAGCATTTT. The rearrangement uses TRBV23-1 and TRBJ1-5; D gene unclear. TRBV23-1 is labeled an ORF, and its function is uncertain. With 3 bases removed from V and 6 bases from J, the gap between germline ends came to 3 bases. The CDR3 loop spans 11 amino acids.

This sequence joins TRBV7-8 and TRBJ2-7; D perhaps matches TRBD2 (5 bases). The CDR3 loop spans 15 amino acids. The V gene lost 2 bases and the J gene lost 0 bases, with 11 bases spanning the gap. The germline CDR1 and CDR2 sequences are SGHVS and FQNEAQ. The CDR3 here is CASSLFGVGSYEQYF. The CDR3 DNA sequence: TGTGCCAGCAGCTTATTCGGGGTTGGCTCCTACGAGCAGTACTTC. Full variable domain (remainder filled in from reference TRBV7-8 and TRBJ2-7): GAGVSQSPRYKVAKRGQDVALRCDPISGHVSLFWYQQALGQGPEFLTYFQNEAQLDKSGLPSDRFFAERPEGSVSTLKIQRTQQEDSAVYLCASSLFGVGSYEQYFGPGTRLTVT.